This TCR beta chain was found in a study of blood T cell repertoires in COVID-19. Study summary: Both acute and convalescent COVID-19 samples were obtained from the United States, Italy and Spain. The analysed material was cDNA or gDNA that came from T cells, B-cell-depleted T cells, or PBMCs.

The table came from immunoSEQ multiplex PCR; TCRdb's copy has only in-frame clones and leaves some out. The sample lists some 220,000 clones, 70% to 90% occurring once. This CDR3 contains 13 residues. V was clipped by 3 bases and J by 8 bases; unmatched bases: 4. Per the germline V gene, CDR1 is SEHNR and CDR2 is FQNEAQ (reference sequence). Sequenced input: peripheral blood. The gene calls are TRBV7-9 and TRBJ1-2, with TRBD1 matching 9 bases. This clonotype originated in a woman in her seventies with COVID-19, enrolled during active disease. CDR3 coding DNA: TGTGCCAGCAGCTTGGCGACAGGGGGAGGCTACACCTTC. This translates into CASSLATGGGYTF.